This TCR beta chain came from a study of T-cell reconstitution after alpha-beta-depleted transplantation in children. This sample's TCRbeta library carried unique molecular identifier barcodes. From the PCR reads, TCRdb called clonotypes with MiXCR, one entry per CDR3 protein. The table lists 110,000 or so distinct CDR3 sequences, approximately 6.4% of them singletons. Germline V lookup: CDR1 LGHNA, CDR2 YNFKEQ. CDR3 length: 18 residues. The V gene end was trimmed by 2 bases and the J gene end by 2 bases; junction bases not matched to a gene: 7. This clonotype was picked up a small number of times. Its specificity is not known. Findings and limits, study-wide: The study reportedly traced alpha-beta T cells about two months after transplant to several hundred expanded graft clones. From newly produced T cells came most of the T-cell counts and diversity one year after transplant. There were some patients whose high TCRbeta diversity at day 60 came from surviving recipient T cells and thymic progenitors.

Sample: PBMCs, mostly from graft donor cells, taken 360 days after TCRalphabeta/CD19-depleted stem cell transplant. The genes are TRBV4-2 and TRBJ2-2; 11 bases are a match to TRBD2. The receptor comes from a male patient aged 2-9 years who had a stem cell transplant for acute lymphoblastic leukemia, so the T cells may come from the graft donor. The CDR3 loop reads CASSQWVAGGGNTGELFF. DNA of the CDR3: TGTGCCAGCAGCCAATGGGTAGCGGGGGGGGGAAACACCGGGGAGCTGTTTTTT.